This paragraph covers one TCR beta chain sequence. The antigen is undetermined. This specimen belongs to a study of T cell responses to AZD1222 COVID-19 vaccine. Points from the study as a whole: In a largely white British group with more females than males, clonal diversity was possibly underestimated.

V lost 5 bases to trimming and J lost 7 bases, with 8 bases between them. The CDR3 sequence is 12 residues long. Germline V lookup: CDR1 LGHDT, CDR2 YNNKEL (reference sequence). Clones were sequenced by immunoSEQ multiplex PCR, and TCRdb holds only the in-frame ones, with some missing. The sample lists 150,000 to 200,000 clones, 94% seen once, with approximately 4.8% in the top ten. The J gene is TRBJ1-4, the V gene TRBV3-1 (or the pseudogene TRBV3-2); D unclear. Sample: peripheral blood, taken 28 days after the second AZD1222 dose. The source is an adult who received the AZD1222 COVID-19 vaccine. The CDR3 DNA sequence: TGTGCCAGCAGCGATCGTCTTGAAAAACTGTTTTTT. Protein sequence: CASSDRLEKLFF.